This T cell receptor (beta chain) came from a study of T cells after yellow fever vaccination. Findings of the study overall: Abundant contaminating clonotypes from the bulk population could appear in FACS-sorted repertoires. A small proportion of clonotypes was detected in both the CD4 and CD8 compartments.

Germline V gene lookup returns CDR1 MNHEY and CDR2 SVGEGT. The CDR3 consists of 13 residues. Trimming took off 0 bases at V and 2 bases at J, with 5 bases between the two ends. 5'RACE template switching produced TCR cDNA carrying a universal primer site and UMIs. Each CDR3 protein is one row after TCRdb ran MiXCR on the 5' RACE reads. The data contain about 75,000 distinct CDR3 sequences, 7.3% of them seen just once; the ten biggest clones take up approximately 29%. Concerning this clonotype: Its cognate antigen is unknown.

This chain connects TRBV6-2 or TRBV6-3 to TRBJ2-7; unclear D gene. Specimen: CD8+ T cells sorted from PBMCs, collected about 10 days after the first yellow fever vaccination. The clonotype comes from a man between 18 and 35 years old who received the YFV17D yellow fever vaccine. The CDR3 region has the DNA TGTGCCAGCAGTTACTCGATTACCTACGAGCAGTACGTC. It translates to CASSYSITYEQYV.